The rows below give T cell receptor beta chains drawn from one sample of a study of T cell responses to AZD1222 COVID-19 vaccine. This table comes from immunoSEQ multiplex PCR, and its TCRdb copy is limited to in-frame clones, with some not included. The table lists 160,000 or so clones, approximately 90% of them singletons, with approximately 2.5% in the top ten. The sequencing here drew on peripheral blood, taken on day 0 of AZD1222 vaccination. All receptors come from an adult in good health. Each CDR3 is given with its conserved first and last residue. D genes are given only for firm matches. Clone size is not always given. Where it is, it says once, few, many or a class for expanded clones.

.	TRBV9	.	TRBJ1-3	TGTGCCAGCAGCGTAGAGGGAATCCGCTCTGGAAACACCATATATTTT	CASSVEGIRSGNTIYF
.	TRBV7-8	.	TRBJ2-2	TGTGCCAGCATCCGAATGGGAGGAGGGACCGGGGAGCTGTTTTTT	CASIRMGGGTGELFF
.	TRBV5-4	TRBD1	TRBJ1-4	TGTGCCAGCAGCTATGGACAGGGGGTGTCGGAAAAACTGTTTTTT	CASSYGQGVSEKLFF
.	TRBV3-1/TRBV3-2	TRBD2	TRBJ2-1	TGTGCCAGCAGCCCTGGGACTAGCGGGAGCAATGAGCAGTTCTTC	CASSPGTSGSNEQFF
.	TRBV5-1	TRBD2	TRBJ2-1	TGCGCCAGCAGCAAGATCCTACCCGGGACTAGCGGGAAGAATGAGCAGTTCTTC	CASSKILPGTSGKNEQFF
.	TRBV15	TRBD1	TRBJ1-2	TGTGCCACCAGCTCAGAATATAGTTCAGGGGGAGATGGTGGCTACACCTTC	CATSSEYSSGGDGGYTF
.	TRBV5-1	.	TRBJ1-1	TGCGCCAGCAGCGCGGTGGGGGATGGCACTGAAGCTTTCTTT	CASSAVGDGTEAFF
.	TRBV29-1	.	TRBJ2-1	TGCAGCGTCCCCCAGCATAATGAGCAGTTCTTC	CSVPQHNEQFF
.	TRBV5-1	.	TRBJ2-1	TGCGCCAGCAGCTTGGCGCTAGCGAACAACAATGAGCAGTTCTTC	CASSLALANNNEQFF
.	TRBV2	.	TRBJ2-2	TGTGCCAGCAGTCCGACTAGTGTGTACACCGGGGAGCTGTTTTTT	CASSPTSVYTGELFF
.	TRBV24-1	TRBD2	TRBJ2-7	TGTGCCACCAGTGACATCTCTCCTCCGGGACTACCGACCCCCTACGAGCAGTACTTC	CATSDISPPGLPTPYEQYF
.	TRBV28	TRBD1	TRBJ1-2	TGTGCCAGCAGTTTCCTCTGGAAGCTTGACAGGGGGTATCATGGCTACACCTTC	CASSFLWKLDRGYHGYTF
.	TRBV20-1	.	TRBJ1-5	TGCAGTGCTAGTCAGAGTGGGCAGGGGAATCAGCCCCAGCATTTT	CSASQSGQGNQPQHF
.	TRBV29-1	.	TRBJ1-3	TGCAGCGTTGTAGATTTGGGCAGCGGAAACACCATATATTTT	CSVVDLGSGNTIYF
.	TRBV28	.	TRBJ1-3	TGTGCCAGCTACGACGGTTCCTCTGGAAACACCATATATTTT	CASYDGSSGNTIYF
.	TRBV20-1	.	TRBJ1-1	TGCAGTGCTAGAGTATTAACTGAAGCTTTCTTT	CSARVLTEAFF
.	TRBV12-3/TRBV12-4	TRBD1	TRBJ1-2	TGTGCCAGCAGTTTTGACAGGGGAGGAGGCTACACCTTC	CASSFDRGGGYTF
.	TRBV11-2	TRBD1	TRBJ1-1	TGTGCCAGCAGCTCAGCGCAGTTACGGACAGGGCGGAACACTGAAGCTTTCTTT	CASSSAQLRTGRNTEAFF
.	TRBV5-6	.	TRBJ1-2	TGTGCCAGCAGCTTGGTCCCAACAGGGACCTATGGCTACACCTTC	CASSLVPTGTYGYTF
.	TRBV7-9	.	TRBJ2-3	TGTGCCAGCAGCTTACTCACAGATACGCAGTATTTT	CASSLLTDTQYF
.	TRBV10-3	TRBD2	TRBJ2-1	TGTGCCATCAGTCCGGGGGGACTAGCTACCTACAATGAGCAGTTCTTC	CAISPGGLATYNEQFF
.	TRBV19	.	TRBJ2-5	TGTGCCAGTAGTATAGGGACCTTAGGAGAGACCCAGTACTTC	CASSIGTLGETQYF
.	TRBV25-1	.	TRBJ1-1	TGTGCCACCAGGGGAAACACTGAAGCTTTCTTT	CATRGNTEAFF
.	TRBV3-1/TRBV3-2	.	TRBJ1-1	TGTGCCAGCAGTCACAGGGTCATCTACCCTGAAGCTTTCTTT	CASSHRVIYPEAFF
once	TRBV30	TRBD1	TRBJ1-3	TGTGCCTGCAAAAAGGGGGCAGGGGGATCAGGAAACACCATATATTTT	CACKKGAGGSGNTIYF
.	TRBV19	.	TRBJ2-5	TGTGCCAGTAGTTCCGGACAGTACAAAGAGACCCAGTACTTC	CASSSGQYKETQYF
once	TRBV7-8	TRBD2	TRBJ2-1	TGTGCCAGCAGCTTATGGAAGCGGGAGGGACGATACAATGAGCAGTTCTTC	CASSLWKREGRYNEQFF
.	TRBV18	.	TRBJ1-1	TGTGCCAGCTCACCATCCCCGGGGACGGGGGGGGAAGCTTTCTTT	CASSPSPGTGGEAFF
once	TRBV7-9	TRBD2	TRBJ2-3	TGTGCCAGCAGCTCCCCTAGCGGGCTCACAGATACGCAGTATTTT	CASSSPSGLTDTQYF
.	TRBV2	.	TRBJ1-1	TGTGCCAGCAGTGGAACAGATAACACTGAAGCTTTCTTT	CASSGTDNTEAFF
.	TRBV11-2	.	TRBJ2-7	TGTGCCAGCAGCTTAGATCATAGAAATTACGAGCAGTACTTC	CASSLDHRNYEQYF
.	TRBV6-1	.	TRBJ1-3	TGTGCCAGCAGTGAGGGGGCTTGGTTCACCATATATTTT	CASSEGAWFTIYF
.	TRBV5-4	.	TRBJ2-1	TGTGCCAGCAGCGGTCGGCAGGCGCGAATCAATGAGCAGTTCTTC	CASSGRQARINEQFF
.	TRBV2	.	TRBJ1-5	TGTGCCAGCAGTCCCCAGGGTGAGCCCCAGCATTTT	CASSPQGEPQHF
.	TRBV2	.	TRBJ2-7	TGTGCCAGCAGTGCGGACAGACCCTACGAGCAGTACTTC	CASSADRPYEQYF
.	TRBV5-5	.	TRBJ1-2	TGTGCCAGCACCATCCAGGACGCCGGACGTGGCTACACCTTC	CASTIQDAGRGYTF
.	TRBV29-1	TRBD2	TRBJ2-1	TGCAGCGTTGATGATCCGGGACTAGCGGGCCTGTATGAGCAGTTCTTC	CSVDDPGLAGLYEQFF
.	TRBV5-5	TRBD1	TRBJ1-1	TGTGCCAGCAGCCCGAGACAGGGTTCAATGAACACTGAAGCTTTCTTT	CASSPRQGSMNTEAFF